This T cell receptor beta chain was sequenced for a study of regulatory T cells in long-lasting Graves disease. iRepertoire HTBI primers and Arm-PCR of CDR3 regions built TCR beta libraries. In TCRdb, the multiplex PCR reads were re-called with MiXCR into one record per CDR3 protein. The table includes approximately 540,000 distinct CDR3 sequences, 12% detected once. Time point described: newly diagnosed GD, antithyroid drugs for less than 3 months. The authors made the TCR library using RNA they extracted from PBMCs. This clonotype showed up many times. Germline V gene lookup returns CDR1 SGHAT and CDR2 FQNNGV. The CDR3 spans 13 residues. V lost 0 bases to trimming and J lost 15 bases, with 15 bases between them. The sample was also linked to a second study, of T cells in Graves' hyperthyroidism and ophthalmopathy.

The source was peripheral blood mononuclear cells (PBMCs), collected at new diagnosis, from a patient treated with antithyroid drugs. The chain couples TRBV11-2 to TRBJ2-1, with a tentative D call TRBD2 (5 bases). The sequence was collected from a woman in her 30s with Graves disease. The CDR3 DNA reads as TGTGCCAGCAGCTTAGATCCCGTCGGGATTGGGTTCTTC. It codes for CASSLDPVGIGFF.